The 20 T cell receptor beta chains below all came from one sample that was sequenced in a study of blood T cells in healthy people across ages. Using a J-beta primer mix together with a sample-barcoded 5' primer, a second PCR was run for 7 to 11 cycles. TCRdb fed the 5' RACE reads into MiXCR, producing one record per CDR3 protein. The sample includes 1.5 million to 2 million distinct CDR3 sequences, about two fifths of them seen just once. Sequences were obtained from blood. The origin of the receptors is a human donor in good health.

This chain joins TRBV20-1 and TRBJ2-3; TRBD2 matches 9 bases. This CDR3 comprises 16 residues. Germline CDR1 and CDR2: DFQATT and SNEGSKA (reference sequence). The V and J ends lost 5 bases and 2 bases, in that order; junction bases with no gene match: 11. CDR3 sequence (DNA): TGCAGTGCTTTAGCGGGGGCTTCTGTAGTCACAGATACGCAGTATTTT. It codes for CSALAGASVVTDTQYF.

The CDR3 reads CASSDYRDGNSPLHF. The CDR3 DNA is TGTGCCAGCTCGGACTACCGGGACGGGAATTCACCCCTCCACTTT. V and J are TRBV18 and TRBJ1-6; the D gene is possibly TRBD1 (5 bases). CDR3 size: 15 residues. CDR1 is KGHSH, CDR2 LQKENI, per germline. V lost 6 bases, J lost 7 bases, and 16 bases lay in between.

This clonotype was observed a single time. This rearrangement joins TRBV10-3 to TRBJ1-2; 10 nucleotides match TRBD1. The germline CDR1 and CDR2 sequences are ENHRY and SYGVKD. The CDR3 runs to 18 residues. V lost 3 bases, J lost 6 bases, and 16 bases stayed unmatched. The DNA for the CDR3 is TGTGCCATCAGTGACTGGGACAGGGGACATATCCCCTCTGATGGCTACACCTTC. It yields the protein CAISDWDRGHIPSDGYTF.

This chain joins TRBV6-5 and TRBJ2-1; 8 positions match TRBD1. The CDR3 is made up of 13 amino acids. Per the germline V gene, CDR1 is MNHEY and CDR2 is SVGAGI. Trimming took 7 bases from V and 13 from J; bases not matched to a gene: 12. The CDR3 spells CASTRGQGLNQFF. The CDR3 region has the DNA TGTGCCAGCACCAGAGGACAGGGTCTGAACCAGTTCTTC.

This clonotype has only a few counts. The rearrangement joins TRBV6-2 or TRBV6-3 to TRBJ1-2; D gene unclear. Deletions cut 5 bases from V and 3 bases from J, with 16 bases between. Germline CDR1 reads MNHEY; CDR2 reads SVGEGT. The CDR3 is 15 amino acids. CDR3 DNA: TGTGCCAGCAGTACCGGACCTTATATCGACTATGGCTACACCTTC. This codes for CASSTGPYIDYGYTF.

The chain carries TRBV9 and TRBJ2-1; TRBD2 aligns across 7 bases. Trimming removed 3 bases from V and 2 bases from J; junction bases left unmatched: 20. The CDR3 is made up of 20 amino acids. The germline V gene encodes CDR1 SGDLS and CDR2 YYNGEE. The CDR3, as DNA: TGTGCCAGCAGCGCAGGTAACGTAGCGGGTCCCCCCAGGGCCTACAATGAGCAGTTCTTC. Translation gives CASSAGNVAGPPRAYNEQFF.

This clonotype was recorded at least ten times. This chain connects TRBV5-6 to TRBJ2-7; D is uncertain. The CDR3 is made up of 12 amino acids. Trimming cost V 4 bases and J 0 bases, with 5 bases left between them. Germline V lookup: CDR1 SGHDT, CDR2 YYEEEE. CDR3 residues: CASSTTSYEQYF. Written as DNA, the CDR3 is TGTGCCAGCAGCACCACCTCCTACGAGCAGTACTTC.

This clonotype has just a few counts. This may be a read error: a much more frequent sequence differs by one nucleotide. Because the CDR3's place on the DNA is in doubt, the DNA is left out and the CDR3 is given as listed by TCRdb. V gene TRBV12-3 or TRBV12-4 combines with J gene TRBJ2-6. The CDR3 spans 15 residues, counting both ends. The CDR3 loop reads CASSSWGSGANVRTF.

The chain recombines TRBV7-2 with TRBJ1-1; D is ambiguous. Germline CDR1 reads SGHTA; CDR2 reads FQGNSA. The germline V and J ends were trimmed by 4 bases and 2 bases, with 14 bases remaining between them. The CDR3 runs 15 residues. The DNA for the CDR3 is TGTGCCAGCAGCTATTTTGGTTCAATAAACACTGAAGCTTTCTTT. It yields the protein CASSYFGSINTEAFF.

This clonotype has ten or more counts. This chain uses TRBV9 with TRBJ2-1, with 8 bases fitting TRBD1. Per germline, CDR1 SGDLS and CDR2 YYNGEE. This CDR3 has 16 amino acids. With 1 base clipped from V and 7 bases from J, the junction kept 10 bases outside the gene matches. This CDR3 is CASSVMSGQGTNEQFF. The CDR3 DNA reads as TGTGCCAGCAGCGTAATGTCAGGACAGGGTACAAATGAGCAGTTCTTC.

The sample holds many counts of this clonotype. This CDR3 reads CASSVDGRETQYF. The CDR3 DNA follows: TGTGCCAGCAGCGTAGATGGGAGAGAGACCCAGTACTTC. This chain links TRBV9 with TRBJ2-5, with a tentative D call TRBD2 (5 bases). The CDR3 is 13 amino acids. Germline values: CDR1 SGDLS, CDR2 YYNGEE. V was shortened by 0 bases and J by 4 bases, with 7 bases between the two germline ends.

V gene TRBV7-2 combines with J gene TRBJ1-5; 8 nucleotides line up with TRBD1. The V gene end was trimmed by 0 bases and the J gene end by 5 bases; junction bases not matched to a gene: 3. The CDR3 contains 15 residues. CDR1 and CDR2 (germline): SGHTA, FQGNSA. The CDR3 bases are TGTGCCAGCAGCTTAGCCAGGGGGCATTATCAGCCCCAGCATTTT. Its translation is CASSLARGHYQPQHF.

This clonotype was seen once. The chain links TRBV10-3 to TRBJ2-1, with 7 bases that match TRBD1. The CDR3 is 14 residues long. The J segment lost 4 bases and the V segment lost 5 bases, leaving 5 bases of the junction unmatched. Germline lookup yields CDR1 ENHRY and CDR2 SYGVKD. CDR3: CAISIRDRYNEQFF. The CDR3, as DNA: TGTGCCATCAGTATACGGGACAGATACAATGAGCAGTTCTTC.

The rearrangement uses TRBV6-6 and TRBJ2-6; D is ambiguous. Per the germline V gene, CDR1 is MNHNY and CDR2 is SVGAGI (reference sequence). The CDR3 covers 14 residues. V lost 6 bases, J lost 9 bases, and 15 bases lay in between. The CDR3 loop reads CASSRESGFNVLTF. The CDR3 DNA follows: TGTGCCAGCAGCCGAGAGTCAGGATTCAACGTCCTGACTTTC.

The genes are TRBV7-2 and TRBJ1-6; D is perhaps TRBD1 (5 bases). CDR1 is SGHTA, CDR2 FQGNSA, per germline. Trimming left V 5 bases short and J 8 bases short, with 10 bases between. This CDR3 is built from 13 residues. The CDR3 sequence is CASSPRGYSPLHF. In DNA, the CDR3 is TGTGCCAGCAGCCCTCGGGGCTATTCACCCCTCCACTTT.

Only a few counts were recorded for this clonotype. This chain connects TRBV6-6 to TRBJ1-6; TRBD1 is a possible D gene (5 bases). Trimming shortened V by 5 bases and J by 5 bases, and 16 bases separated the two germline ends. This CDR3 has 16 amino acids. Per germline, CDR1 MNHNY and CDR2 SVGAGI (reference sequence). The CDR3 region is CASSDIPGRHNSPLHF. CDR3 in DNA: TGTGCCAGCAGTGATATTCCGGGACGGCATAATTCACCCCTCCACTTT.

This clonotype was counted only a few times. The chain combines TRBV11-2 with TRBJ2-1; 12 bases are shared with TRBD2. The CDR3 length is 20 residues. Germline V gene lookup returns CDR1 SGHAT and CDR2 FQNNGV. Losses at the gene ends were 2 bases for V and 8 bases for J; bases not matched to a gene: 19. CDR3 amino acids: CASSLNATSGGPGSWYEQFF. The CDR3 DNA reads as TGTGCCAGCAGCTTAAACGCGACTAGCGGGGGCCCCGGGTCTTGGTATGAGCAGTTCTTC.

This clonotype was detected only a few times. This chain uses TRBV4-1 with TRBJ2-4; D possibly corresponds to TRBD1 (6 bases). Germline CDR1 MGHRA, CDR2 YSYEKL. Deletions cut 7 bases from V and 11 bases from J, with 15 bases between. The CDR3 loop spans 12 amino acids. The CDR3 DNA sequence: TGCGCCAGCAACCATCTACAGGGAGTTCAGTACTTC. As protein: CASNHLQGVQYF.

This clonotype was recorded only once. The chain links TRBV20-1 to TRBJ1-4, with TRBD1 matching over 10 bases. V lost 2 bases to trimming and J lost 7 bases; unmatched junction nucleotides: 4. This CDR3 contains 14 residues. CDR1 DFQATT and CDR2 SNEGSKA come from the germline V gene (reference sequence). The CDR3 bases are TGCAGTGCTAGATCAGACAGGGGGCCTGAAAAACTGTTTTTT. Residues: CSARSDRGPEKLFF.

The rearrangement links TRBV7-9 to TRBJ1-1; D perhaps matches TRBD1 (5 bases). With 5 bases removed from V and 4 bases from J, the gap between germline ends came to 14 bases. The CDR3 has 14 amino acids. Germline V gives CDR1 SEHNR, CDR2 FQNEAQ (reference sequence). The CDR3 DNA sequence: TGTGCCAGCAGCGAACACAGGAACTCCACTGAAGCTTTCTTT. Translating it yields CASSEHRNSTEAFF.